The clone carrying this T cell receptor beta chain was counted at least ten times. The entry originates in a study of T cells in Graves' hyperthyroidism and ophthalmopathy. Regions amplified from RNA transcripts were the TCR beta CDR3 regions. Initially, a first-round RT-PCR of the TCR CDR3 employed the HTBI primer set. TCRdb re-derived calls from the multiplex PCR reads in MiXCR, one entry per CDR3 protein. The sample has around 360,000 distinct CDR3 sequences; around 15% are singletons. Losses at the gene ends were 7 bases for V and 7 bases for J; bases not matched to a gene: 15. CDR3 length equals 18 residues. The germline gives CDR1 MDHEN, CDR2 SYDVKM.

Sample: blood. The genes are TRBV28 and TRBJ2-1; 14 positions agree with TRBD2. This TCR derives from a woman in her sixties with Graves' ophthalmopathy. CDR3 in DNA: TGTGCCAGCATAGGGTCGCGCGGCGGGACTAGCGGGAGTAATGAGCAGTTCTTC. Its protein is CASIGSRGGTSGSNEQFF.